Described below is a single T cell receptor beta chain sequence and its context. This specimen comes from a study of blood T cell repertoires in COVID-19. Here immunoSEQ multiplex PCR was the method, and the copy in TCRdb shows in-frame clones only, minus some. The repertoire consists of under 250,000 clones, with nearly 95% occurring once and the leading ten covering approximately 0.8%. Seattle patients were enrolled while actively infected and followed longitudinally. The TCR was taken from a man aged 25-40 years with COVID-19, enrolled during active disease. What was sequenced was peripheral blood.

The CDR3 loop reads CAWSVRPTGVSNQPQHF. The CDR3, as DNA: TGTGCCTGGAGTGTACGCCCGACAGGGGTAAGCAATCAGCCCCAGCATTTT. This rearrangement joins TRBV30 to TRBJ1-5, with TRBD1 identical over 8 bases. CDR1 and CDR2 (germline): GTSNPN, SVGIG (reference sequence). Trimming took 0 bases from V and 1 from J; bases not matched to a gene: 8. The CDR3 consists of 17 residues. Based on the CDR3 plus reference TRBV30 and TRBJ1-5, the full variable domain is SQTIHQWPATLVQPVGSPLSLECTVEGTSNPNLYWYRQAAGRGLQLLFYSVGIGQISSEVPQNLSASRPQDRQFILSSKKLLLSDSGFYLCAWSVRPTGVSNQPQHFGDGTRLSIL.